These 10 T cell receptor beta chains were sequenced from one sample in a study of vaccination effects on CD4 cells after COVID-19. The table came from immunoSEQ multiplex PCR; TCRdb's copy has only in-frame clones and leaves some out. The table shows tens of thousands of clones, with about three quarters occurring only once. Expansion of antigen-specific CD4+ T cells with viral peptide pools was carried out by the ViraFEST assay before sequencing. At the end of less than 12 days of culture, CD4+ T cells were isolated. Each participant received a vaccine that was either BNT162b2 or mRNA-1273, given as two doses. No antigen is known for these receptors. The source was CD4+ T cells from PBMCs cultured with HCoV-229E spike peptides, collected after COVID-19 vaccination. The receptor set was obtained from a human donor who received a COVID-19 vaccine.

V is TRBV30 and J is TRBJ1-3; 12 bases match TRBD1. The CDR3 runs to 17 residues. The germline V gene has CDR1 GTSNPN and CDR2 SVGIG (reference sequence). V was pared by 3 bases and J by 1 base, with 7 bases of the junction left unmatched. CDR3 bases: TGTGCCTGGAGGAAGGGACAGGGGGCATCGTCTGGAAACACCATATATTTT. Its translation: CAWRKGQGASSGNTIYF.

The rearrangement uses TRBV10-3 and TRBJ2-6; D not certain. Deletions cut 2 bases from V and 3 bases from J, with 5 bases between. This CDR3 contains 14 residues. Germline V gene data show CDR1 as ENHRY and CDR2 as SYGVKD. CDR3 loop: CAISEPRGANVLTF. CDR3 in DNA: TGTGCCATCAGTGAGCCTCGTGGGGCCAACGTCCTGACTTTC.

This chain connects TRBV6-2 or TRBV6-3 to TRBJ1-1; D not certain. The germline CDR1 and CDR2 sequences are MNHEY and SVGEGT. The CDR3 consists of 12 residues. The ends were cut back, 3 bases at V and 7 bases at J, with 9 bases in the middle. CDR3 sequence reads: CASSYKRNEAFF. CDR3 coding DNA: TGTGCCAGCAGTTATAAAAGAAATGAAGCTTTCTTT.

The V and J genes are TRBV6-5 and TRBJ2-1; 7 nucleotides align to TRBD1. This CDR3 is 16 amino acids long. The trim removed 0 bases at V and 12 bases at J, leaving 14 bases unmatched. Germline V gene lookup returns CDR1 MNHEY and CDR2 SVGAGI. The CDR3 here is CASSYSTRGRKVGQFF. CDR3 DNA sequence: TGTGCCAGCAGTTACTCGACGAGGGGGCGTAAGGTTGGGCAGTTCTTC.

The chain joins TRBV5-6 to TRBJ2-2; 7 nucleotides agree with TRBD2. CDR1 and CDR2 from the germline V gene are SGHDT and YYEEEE. The CDR3 spans 13 residues. The V gene end was trimmed by 3 bases and the J gene end by 6 bases; junction bases not matched to a gene: 2. CDR3 DNA sequence: TGTGCCAGCAGCTCGGGGGGAGCCGGGGAGCTGTTTTTT. Its translation is CASSSGGAGELFF.

There are a few counts of this clone. The chain employs TRBV11-2 and TRBJ1-5; D remains unclear. Germline V gives CDR1 SGHAT, CDR2 FQNNGV. The V end was cut by 1 base, the J end by 6 bases, with 7 bases between. This CDR3 spans 13 amino acids. The CDR3 loop is CASSLGEGQPQHF. CDR3 DNA: TGTGCCAGCAGCTTAGGGGAAGGTCAGCCCCAGCATTTT.

The table lists this clone with a few counts. V and J are TRBV7-7 and TRBJ2-5; 12 bases line up with TRBD2. Germline V gives CDR1 SSHAT, CDR2 FNYEAQ (reference sequence). This CDR3 spans 17 amino acids. Unmatched junction bases numbered 13, after V lost 7 bases and J lost 4 bases. CDR3 protein: CASTRLAGATLGETQYF. Written as DNA, the CDR3 is TGTGCCAGCACACGACTAGCGGGGGCCACACTGGGAGAGACCCAGTACTTC.

In regard to this clone: This specimen includes other DNA sequences encoding the same CDR3. The chain joins TRBV3-1 (or the pseudogene TRBV3-2) to TRBJ2-7; 8 nucleotides line up with TRBD1. Germline V gene lookup returns CDR1 LGHDT and CDR2 YNNKEL (reference sequence). With V trimmed by 1 base and J by 4 bases, 0 bases remained unmatched. The CDR3 spans 13 residues. DNA of the CDR3: TGTGCCAGCAGCCAAGGGACAGGGTACGAGCAGTACGTC. Amino acids: CASSQGTGYEQYV.

This clone was counted a few times. The chain recombines TRBV6-6 with TRBJ1-2; TRBD1 matches 7 bases. Germline-derived CDR1 and CDR2 are MNHNY and SVGAGI (reference sequence). V shed 7 bases, J shed 6 bases, and the junction held 2 bases outside the gene matches. The CDR3 covers 11 residues. The CDR3 coding sequence is TGTGCCAGCACCGACAGGGATGGCTACACCTTC. Amino acid sequence: CASTDRDGYTF.

The V and J genes are TRBV24-1 and TRBJ2-1; 7 positions agree with TRBD1. This CDR3 contains 15 residues. Unmatched junction bases numbered 7, after V lost 3 bases and J lost 6 bases. From germline, CDR1 is KGHDR and CDR2 SFDVKD. The CDR3, as DNA: TGTGCCACCAGTGATACTAACAGGGGTTCCAATGAGCAGTTCTTC. As protein: CATSDTNRGSNEQFF.